This passage covers 19 T cell receptor beta chains from one sample sequenced in a study of patients and donors after allogeneic stem cell transplantation. TCRdb called the RT-PCR reads again in MiXCR, with one record for every CDR3 protein. This table has roughly 200,000 distinct CDR3 sequences, 41% appearing once. Source material: blood, either unsorted or a sorted T cell fraction (not recorded which). All receptors come from a human donor who was either an allogeneic HSCT recipient or a stem cell or donor lymphocyte infusion donor (not recorded which). It is not recorded whose cells these are; they may come from a transplant donor.

The chain couples TRBV12-3 or TRBV12-4 to TRBJ1-1; D is uncertain. This CDR3 contains 13 residues. V shed 3 bases and J shed 7 bases, with 12 bases lying between them. The DNA of the CDR3 is TGTGCCAGCAGTTTCTTCGTGGGTGGTGAAGCTTTCTTT. This codes for CASSFFVGGEAFF.

This clonotype was seen only a few times. The chain recombines TRBV4-3 with TRBJ2-2, with 8 bases lining up with TRBD1. The junction had 10 bases not matched to a gene; V was cut back by 1 base and J by 0 bases. The CDR3 spans 19 residues. Germline V CDR1 and CDR2: LGHNA, YSLEER. The CDR3 here is CASSQAHQDRVTNTGELFF. The CDR3 DNA is TGCGCCAGCAGCCAAGCCCATCAGGACAGGGTTACGAACACCGGGGAGCTGTTTTTT.

Here the CDR3 reads CASSFSGRAPHNEQFF. The DNA for the CDR3 is TGTGCCAGCAGTTTTAGCGGGAGGGCCCCACACAATGAGCAGTTCTTC. The chain couples TRBV28 to TRBJ2-1; 11 bases agree with TRBD2. V lost 3 bases and J lost 5; bases outside the gene matches: 6. The germline V gene encodes CDR1 MDHEN and CDR2 SYDVKM. The CDR3 has 16 residues.

The chain is built from TRBV21-1 and TRBJ1-5; the D call in the table, TRBD1, was not verified against the DNA. TRBV21-1 has pseudogene status. This CDR3 region has 16 residues. The CDR3 region is CASSKRGRDANQPQHF. In DNA, the CDR3 is TGTGCCAGCAGCAAAAGGGGCAGGGATGCCAATCAGCCCCAGCATTTT.

This clonotype was seen a few times. The V gene is TRBV29-1, the J gene TRBJ1-1; D is perhaps TRBD1 (5 bases). Trimming pared 6 bases from V and 3 bases from J, leaving 14 bases between. Germline V gene data show CDR1 as SQVTM and CDR2 as ANQGSEA. The CDR3 extends over 13 amino acids. CDR3: CSVRQIVDTEAFF. The CDR3, as DNA: TGCAGCGTCCGACAGATTGTAGACACTGAAGCTTTCTTT. The whole variable domain, remainder taken from reference TRBV29-1 and TRBJ1-1, is SAVISQKPSRDICQRGTSLTIQCQVDSQVTMMFWYRQQPGQSLTLIATANQGSEATYESGFVIDKFPISRPNLTFSTLTVSNMSPEDSSIYLCSVRQIVDTEAFFGQGTRLTVV.

This clonotype was observed a single time. CDR3 in amino acids: CASSFEGKETQYF. The CDR3 DNA reads TGTGCCAGCAGCTTCGAGGGGAAAGAGACCCAGTACTTC. This sequence joins TRBV7-8 and TRBJ2-5; D may correspond to TRBD1 or TRBD2 (5 bases each). The CDR3 loop spans 13 amino acids. Germline lookup yields CDR1 SGHVS and CDR2 FQNEAQ. V was trimmed by 3 bases and J by 3 bases, leaving 8 bases between them. Full variable domain (outside the CDR3, taken from reference TRBV7-8 and TRBJ2-5): GAGVSQSPRYKVAKRGQDVALRCDPISGHVSLFWYQQALGQGPEFLTYFQNEAQLDKSGLPSDRFFAERPEGSVSTLKIQRTQQEDSAVYLCASSFEGKETQYFGPGTRLLVL.

This chain joins TRBV7-9 and TRBJ2-1, with D uncertain. Germline V CDR1 and CDR2: SEHNR, FQNEAQ (reference sequence). The CDR3 runs 13 residues. V lost 5 bases and J 4 bases, leaving 9 bases between the germline ends. The CDR3 DNA is TGTGCCAGCAGCCCCCGGCTATACAATGAGCAGTTCTTC. It is translated as CASSPRLYNEQFF. The complete variable domain, with remaining parts taken from reference TRBV7-9 and TRBJ2-1, reads DTGVSQNPRHKITKRGQNVTFRCDPISEHNRLYWYRQTLGQGPEFLTYFQNEAQLEKSRLLSDRFSAERPKGSFSTLEIQRTEQGDSAMYLCASSPRLYNEQFFGPGTRLTVL.

This clonotype was picked up a small number of times. The gene calls are TRBV25-1 and TRBJ2-2; D not certain. The germline V gene encodes CDR1 MGHDK and CDR2 SYGVNS. V lost 3 bases and J lost 3, with 2 bases in between. The CDR3 runs 12 residues. The CDR3 coding sequence is TGTGCCAGCAGTGACCACACCGGGGAGCTGTTTTTT. Its protein is CASSDHTGELFF.

The chain recombines TRBV12-3 or TRBV12-4 with TRBJ2-7; 9 bases are a match to TRBD1. This CDR3 region has 15 residues. The ends lost 5 bases at V and 6 bases at J; junction bases unmatched: 11. The CDR3 nucleotides are TGTGCCAGCAGTCCACCGGGACAGGGATGGCTCGAGCAGTACTTC. Translated: CASSPPGQGWLEQYF.

This clonotype was detected a few times. The J gene is TRBJ1-1, the V gene TRBV5-1; no definite D call. CDR1 SGHRS and CDR2 YFSETQ come from the germline V gene. V was shortened by 2 bases and J by 0 bases, with 14 bases between the two germline ends. The CDR3 is 16 residues long. The CDR3: CASSFKGNSMNTEAFF. The CDR3 DNA is TGCGCCAGCAGCTTCAAGGGAAATTCTATGAACACTGAAGCTTTCTTT.

V gene TRBV28 combines with J gene TRBJ1-1; TRBD1 matches 8 bases. Germline CDR1 MDHEN, CDR2 SYDVKM. V shed 6 bases, J shed 6 bases, and the junction held 12 bases outside the gene matches. The CDR3 sequence is 15 residues long. The CDR3 DNA reads TGTGCCAGCAGCACCCGACAGGGGAGTACCGCTGAAGCTTTCTTT. Protein product: CASSTRQGSTAEAFF. Using reference TRBV28 and TRBJ1-1 for the parts outside the CDR3, the full variable domain is DVKVTQSSRYLVKRTGEKVFLECVQDMDHENMFWYRQDPGLGLRLIYFSYDVKMKEKGDIPEGYSVSREKKERFSLILESASTNQTSMYLCASSTRQGSTAEAFFGQGTRLTVV.

The chain combines TRBV7-2 with TRBJ2-5; 7 bases align to TRBD2. J was trimmed by 5 bases and V by 5 bases; bases with no gene match: 8. The CDR3 consists of 14 residues. Germline V gene data show CDR1 as SGHTA and CDR2 as FQGNSA. CDR3 bases: TGTGCCAGCAGCCATCTAGCGGTAGGGGAGACCCAGTACTTC. Its translation is CASSHLAVGETQYF.

The genes are TRBV30 and TRBJ2-7; 10 nucleotides line up with TRBD2. The CDR3 extends over 14 amino acids. Germline CDR1 is GTSNPN and CDR2 is SVGIG (reference sequence). V was clipped by 5 bases and J by 1 base; unmatched bases: 5. CDR3 nucleotides: TGTGCCTGGTCCCAACTAGCGGGGTCCTACGAGCAGTACTTC. It codes for CAWSQLAGSYEQYF.

The chain combines TRBV10-3 with TRBJ2-3, with D perhaps TRBD2 (6 bases). Germline V gene sequence: CDR1 ENHRY, CDR2 SYGVKD. The ends were cut back, 3 bases at V and 5 bases at J, with 9 bases in the middle. The CDR3 has 13 amino acids. Written as DNA, the CDR3 is TGTGCCATCAGTGACAGGGAGGTAGATACGCAGTATTTT. This translates into CAISDREVDTQYF.

In this sample, this clonotype turned up a few times. This sequence joins TRBV12-3 or TRBV12-4 and TRBJ1-2, with D possibly matching TRBD1 (6 bases). This CDR3 has 14 amino acids. The V end lost 7 bases, the J end lost 5 bases, and 17 bases lay between the germline ends. The chain's CDR3 is CASTSNRAIYGYTF. In DNA, the CDR3 is TGTGCCAGCACATCCAACAGGGCAATTTATGGCTACACCTTC.

This clonotype was detected a few times. The rearrangement joins TRBV20-1 to TRBJ2-2, with D hard to call. The CDR3 runs to 13 residues. The germline V gene encodes CDR1 DFQATT and CDR2 SNEGSKA (reference sequence). V lost 5 bases and J 1 base, leaving 8 bases between the germline ends. DNA of the CDR3: TGCAGTGCTCCCGCCAGGAACACCGGGGAGCTGTTTTTT. The encoded protein is CSAPARNTGELFF.

This clonotype has just a few counts. This chain joins TRBV28 and TRBJ1-1; a weak D match, TRBD1 (6 bases). This CDR3 comprises 13 residues. V was clipped by 1 base and J by 3 bases, with 6 bases between them. Germline loops: CDR1 MDHEN, CDR2 SYDVKM. The chain's CDR3 is CASSLSGDTEAFF. The DNA of the CDR3 is TGTGCCAGCAGTTTATCAGGGGACACTGAAGCTTTCTTT.

The chain links TRBV2 to TRBJ2-5; unclear D gene. From germline, CDR1 is SNHLY and CDR2 FYNNEI. The CDR3 contains 14 residues. V gave up 3 bases and J gave up 3 bases, with 11 bases separating them. The CDR3 DNA reads as TGTGCCAGCAGTGATCCCCTGAGAGAAGAGACCCAGTACTTC. Protein sequence: CASSDPLREETQYF.

This chain uses TRBV6-5 with TRBJ2-2; D gene ambiguous. Germline V gene sequence: CDR1 MNHEY, CDR2 SVGAGI. The CDR3 length is 13 residues. The V and J ends lost 3 bases and 6 bases respectively, with 8 bases between them. DNA of the CDR3: TGTGCCAGCAGTTATCAGGACGCCGGGGAGCTGTTTTTT. This encodes CASSYQDAGELFF.